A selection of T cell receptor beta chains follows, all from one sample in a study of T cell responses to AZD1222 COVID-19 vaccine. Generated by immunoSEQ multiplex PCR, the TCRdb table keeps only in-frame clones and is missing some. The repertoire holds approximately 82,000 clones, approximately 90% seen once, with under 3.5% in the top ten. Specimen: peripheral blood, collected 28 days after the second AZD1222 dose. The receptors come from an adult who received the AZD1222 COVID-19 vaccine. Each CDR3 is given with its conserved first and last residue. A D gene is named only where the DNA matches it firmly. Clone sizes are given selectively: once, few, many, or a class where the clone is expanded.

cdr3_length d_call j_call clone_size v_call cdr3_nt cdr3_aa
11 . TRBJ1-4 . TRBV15 TGTGCCACCAGCTCCCTAGGTTGGGTGTTTTTT CATSSLGWVFF
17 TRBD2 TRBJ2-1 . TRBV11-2 TGTGCCAGCACCCCGTTTAGCGGGGGGCTCAGGTACAATGAGCAGTTCTTC CASTPFSGGLRYNEQFF
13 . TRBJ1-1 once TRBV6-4 TGTGCCAGCAGTGTGGGCTTCTCGACTGAAGCTTTCTTT CASSVGFSTEAFF
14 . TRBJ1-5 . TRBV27 TGTGCCAGCAGTCACGGGGAGGGGGGTCAGCCCCAGCATTTT CASSHGEGGQPQHF
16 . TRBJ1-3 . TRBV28 TGTGCCAGCAGTTTTTACGGGGGAGGGACTGGAAACACCATATATTTT CASSFYGGGTGNTIYF
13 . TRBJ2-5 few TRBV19 TGTGCCAGTAGCCGAAATTACCAAGAGACCCAGTACTTC CASSRNYQETQYF
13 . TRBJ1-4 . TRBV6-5 TGTGCCAGCACGGAACCGGGGGGAGAAAAACTGTTTTTT CASTEPGGEKLFF
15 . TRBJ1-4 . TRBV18 TGTGCCAGCTCACTTGGACGGCCGCCAATGGAAAAACTGTTTTTT CASSLGRPPMEKLFF
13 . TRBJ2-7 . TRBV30 TGTGCCTGGACTCGGACCCGGTCGAACGAGCAGTACTTC CAWTRTRSNEQYF
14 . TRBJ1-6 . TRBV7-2 TGTGCCAGCAGCTTAGGGTGGGGAAATTCACCCCTCCACTTT CASSLGWGNSPLHF
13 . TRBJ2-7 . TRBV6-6 TGTGCCAGCAGTTACCCGGACAGCTACGAGCAGTACTTC CASSYPDSYEQYF
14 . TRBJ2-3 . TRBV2 TGTGCCAGCAGTGAATTCAGGGAGGCAGATACGCAGTATTTT CASSEFREADTQYF
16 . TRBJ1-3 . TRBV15 TGTGCCACCAGCAGAGTTAAGACGCCTTCTGGAAACACCATATATTTT CATSRVKTPSGNTIYF
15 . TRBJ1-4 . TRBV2 TGTGCCAGCCTTAGAGAACAGGCTCGGGGTGAAAAACTGTTTTTT CASLREQARGEKLFF
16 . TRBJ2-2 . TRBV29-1 TGCAGCGTTGATACAGGCGTCTATTCGAACACCGGGGAGCTGTTTTTT CSVDTGVYSNTGELFF
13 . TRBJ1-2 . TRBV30 TGTGCCTGGAGTCAACAGGGAGGGTATGGCTACACCTTC CAWSQQGGYGYTF
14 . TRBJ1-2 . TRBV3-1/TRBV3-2 TGTGCCAGCAGCCAAGCAGGGAGAAGCCATGGCTACACCTTC CASSQAGRSHGYTF
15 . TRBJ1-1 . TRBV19 TGTGCCAGTAGTACTCACCGACGGGGAAATCTTGAAGCTTTCTTT CASSTHRRGNLEAFF
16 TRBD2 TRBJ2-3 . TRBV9 TGTGCCAGCAGCCTCGGACTAGCGGGGGGTACGGATACGCAGTATTTT CASSLGLAGGTDTQYF
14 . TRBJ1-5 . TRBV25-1 TGTGCCAGCAGTGAATATACAGCGAATCAGCCCCAGCATTTT CASSEYTANQPQHF
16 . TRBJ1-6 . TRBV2 TGTGCCAGCAGTGATAGAGGAAAGACTCCAAATTCACCCCTCCACTTT CASSDRGKTPNSPLHF
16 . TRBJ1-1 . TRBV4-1 TGCGCCAGCAGCCAATGGGGGGGCAGAAGGAACACTGAAGCTTTCTTT CASSQWGGRRNTEAFF
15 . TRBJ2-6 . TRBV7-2 TGTGCCAGCAGCTTAGTGAGCTCTGGGGCCAACGTCCTGACTTTC CASSLVSSGANVLTF
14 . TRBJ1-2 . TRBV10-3 TGTGCCATCAGGGGCCGGGAAGGGTTCTATGGCTACACCTTC CAIRGREGFYGYTF
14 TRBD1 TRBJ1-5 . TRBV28 TGTGCCAGCAGTTCCCGACAGGGCGATCAGCCCCAGCATTTT CASSSRQGDQPQHF
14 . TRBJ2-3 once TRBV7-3 TGTGCCAGCAGCTTATCCTCGGGGGGCGATACGCAGTATTTT CASSLSSGGDTQYF
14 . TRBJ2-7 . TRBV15 TGTGCCACCAGCCCACGGGGGACTGCCTACGAGCAGTACTTC CATSPRGTAYEQYF
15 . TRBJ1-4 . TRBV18 TGTGCCAGCTCTCACGGGGCCTCCTCGAGTGAAAAACTGTTTTTT CASSHGASSSEKLFF
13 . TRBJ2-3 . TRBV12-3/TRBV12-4 TGTGCCAGCAGGGGCAGGAGCACAGATACGCAGTATTTT CASRGRSTDTQYF
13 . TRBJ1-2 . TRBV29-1 TGCAGCGTTGCTGACAGACCTAACTATGGCTACACCTTC CSVADRPNYGYTF
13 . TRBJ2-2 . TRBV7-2 TGTGCCAGCAGCTTAGCAGTCACCGGGGAGCTGTTTTTT CASSLAVTGELFF
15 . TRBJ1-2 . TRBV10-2 TGCGCCAGCAGTGAGTCGGCAGGGGCCAACTATGGCTACACCTTC CASSESAGANYGYTF
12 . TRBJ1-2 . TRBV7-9 TGTGCCAGCAGCCAAGGGGACTATGGCTACACCTTC CASSQGDYGYTF
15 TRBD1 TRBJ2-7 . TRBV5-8 TGTGCCAGCAGCACCGGGACAGGGTATGCCCGGGAGCAGTACTTC CASSTGTGYAREQYF
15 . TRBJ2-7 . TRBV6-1 TGTGCCAGCAGTGAAGGGTGGGGCGTGGGATACGAGCAGTACTTC CASSEGWGVGYEQYF
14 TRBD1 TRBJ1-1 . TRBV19 TGTGCCAGTAGCCCGGCACAGGGGGACACTGAAGCTTTCTTT CASSPAQGDTEAFF
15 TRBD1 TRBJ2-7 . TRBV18 TGTGCCAGCTCACCTGGACAGGGTGTTCCCTACGAGCAGTACTTC CASSPGQGVPYEQYF
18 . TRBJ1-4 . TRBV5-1 TGCGCCAGCAGCTTACAACCACCGGGGGACGCCGGATCCGAAAAACTGTTTTTT CASSLQPPGDAGSEKLFF
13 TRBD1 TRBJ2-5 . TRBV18 TGTGCCAGCTCACTCCACAGGGGAGAGACCCAGTACTTC CASSLHRGETQYF
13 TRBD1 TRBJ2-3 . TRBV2 TGTGCCACTGGACAGGGGGCCTTGGATACGCAGTATTTT CATGQGALDTQYF
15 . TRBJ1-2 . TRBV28 TGTGCCAGCAGTACCCCGGACGGAGCTAACTATGGCTACACCTTC CASSTPDGANYGYTF
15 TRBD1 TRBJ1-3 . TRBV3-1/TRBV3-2 TGTGCCAGCAGCCAAACAGGGGCCTCTGGAAACACCATATATTTT CASSQTGASGNTIYF
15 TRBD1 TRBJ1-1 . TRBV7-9 TGTGCCAGCAGCTTAGCGTTGGGACAGGCCACTGAAGCTTTCTTT CASSLALGQATEAFF
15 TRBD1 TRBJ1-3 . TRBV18 TGTGCCAGCTCGGACCAAAGTACAGGGGCGGACACCATATATTTT CASSDQSTGADTIYF
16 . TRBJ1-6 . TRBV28 TGTGCCAGCAGTTTAAGAACTCTAACAGATAATTCACCCCTCCACTTT CASSLRTLTDNSPLHF
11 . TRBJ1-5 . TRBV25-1 TGTGCCAATACCGCTGGTCAGCCCCAGCATTTT CANTAGQPQHF
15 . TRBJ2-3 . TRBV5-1 TGCGCCAGCCGCCCCGGAAGCGGTGACACAGATACGCAGTATTTT CASRPGSGDTDTQYF
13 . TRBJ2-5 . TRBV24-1 TGTGCCACCAGTGACCCTAAGGTGGAGACCCAGTACTTC CATSDPKVETQYF
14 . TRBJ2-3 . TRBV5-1 TGCGCCAGCAGCTTGGGCAGGCTCACAGATACGCAGTATTTT CASSLGRLTDTQYF